This TCR beta chain was observed in a study of blood T cell repertoires in COVID-19. Across the study: In each case, the material was cDNA or gDNA derived from T cells, B-cell-depleted T cells, or PBMCs.

CDR1 SGHTA and CDR2 FQGNSA come from the germline V gene. J was trimmed by 3 bases and V by 1 base; bases with no gene match: 5. The CDR3 length is 16 residues. In the source study's methods: Counts of nucleated cells, estimated from reference gene primer amplification, were obtained. Assay used: immunoSEQ multiplex PCR; TCRdb lists only in-frame clones, some missing. The V and J calls and clone size come from that table; D and trimming were worked out from the DNA. The sample holds just under 300,000 clones, about 88% seen once. This chain joins TRBV7-2 and TRBJ2-2; 7 nucleotides line up with TRBD1. This TCR was recovered from a man between 65 and 85 years old with acute or convalescent COVID-19. The sample comprised peripheral blood. CDR3 residues: CASSLVGGSHTGELFF. CDR3 bases: TGTGCCAGCAGCTTAGTAGGGGGCAGTCACACCGGGGAGCTGTTTTTT.